A selection of T cell receptor beta chains follows, all from one sample in a study of siplizumab effects on memory and regulatory T cells. TCRdb keeps only in-frame clones here, not all; method: immunoSEQ multiplex PCR. The sample shows about 100,000 clones, just over 90% of them seen only once. The specimen sequenced was Tregs sorted from blood. The source of these receptors is a human donor in good health. CDR3s include the opening cysteine and the closing phenylalanine or tryptophan. The D gene is left open where the match is weak. Size is omitted from some rows. Given values are once, few, many or a class for expanded clones.

V	J	size	D	DNA	CDR3
TRBV7-8	TRBJ2-2	-	TRBD2	TGTGCCAGCAGCCGTAGACTAGCGGGATACACCGGGGAGCTGTTTTTT	CASSRRLAGYTGELFF
TRBV6-1	TRBJ2-5	-	-	TGTGCCAGCACCATGGGGCTAGAAGAGACCCAGTACTTC	CASTMGLEETQYF
TRBV7-2	TRBJ2-1	-	TRBD2	TGTGCCAGCCGGACTAGCGGGGGGTACAATGAGCAGTTCTTC	CASRTSGGYNEQFF
TRBV9	TRBJ1-2	-	TRBD1	TGTGCCAGCAGCGCCGCGACAGGGTGGTACTATGGCTACACCTTC	CASSAATGWYYGYTF
TRBV7-3	TRBJ2-3	-	-	TGTGCCAGCAGCTCCGCCCTATCAGATACGCAGTATTTT	CASSSALSDTQYF
TRBV18	TRBJ2-1	-	-	TGTGCCAGCTCACCACCGACAGGACCGCTCTCCTACAATGAGCAGTTCTTC	CASSPPTGPLSYNEQFF
TRBV7-3	TRBJ2-1	-	TRBD1	TGTGCCAGCAGTTTCACCGGGACAGTTAGTAATGAGCAGTTCTTC	CASSFTGTVSNEQFF
TRBV7-8	TRBJ2-7	-	TRBD2	TGTGCCAGCAACCCTATGACGAAGACTAGCGGGCCAACAAAGCCCTACGAGCAGTACTTC	CASNPMTKTSGPTKPYEQYF
TRBV4-2	TRBJ2-5	-	-	TGTGCCAGCAGCCAAGGGCCCGGCACTTTCAAACAAGAGACCCAGTACTTC	CASSQGPGTFKQETQYF
TRBV30	TRBJ2-3	-	-	TGTGCCTGGAGTGTACAGCAGCGGGATACGCAGTATTTT	CAWSVQQRDTQYF
TRBV29-1	TRBJ1-1	-	-	TGCAGCGCTATTCGCGGTGTGGTAAACACTGAAGCTTTCTTT	CSAIRGVVNTEAFF
TRBV10-3	TRBJ2-2	-	-	TGTGCCATCAGAGCGGTCGCGAACACCGGGGAGCTGTTTTTT	CAIRAVANTGELFF
TRBV6-6	TRBJ1-2	few	TRBD1	TGTGCCAGCAGTTACGGCCGGGACAGGGGGGTTTGCACCTTC	CASSYGRDRGVCTF
TRBV12-5	TRBJ2-5	-	-	TGTGCTAGTGGTTTGGTCTCGGAGACCCAGTACTTC	CASGLVSETQYF
TRBV7-2	TRBJ2-5	-	TRBD2	TGTGCCAGCAGCCCGGGCAGCGGGATTGGAGAGACCCAGTACTTC	CASSPGSGIGETQYF
TRBV20-1	TRBJ2-5	-	-	TGCAGTGCTACAGGGGAAGAGACCCAGTACTTC	CSATGEETQYF
TRBV7-3	TRBJ1-3	-	-	TGTGCCAGCAGCCCCCAGGGTGGAAGGGATGGAAACACCATATATTTT	CASSPQGGRDGNTIYF
TRBV2	TRBJ2-3	-	-	TGTGCCAGCATGTACCATAGGGGGGATACGCAGTATTTT	CASMYHRGDTQYF
TRBV11-2	TRBJ2-3	once	-	TGTGCCAGCAGCTCACTTCTAGGCGATACGCAGTATTTT	CASSSLLGDTQYF
TRBV7-2	TRBJ2-1	-	TRBD2	TGTGCCAGCAGCTTGGCGGGAGGGCCTTCAGGGCAGTTCTTC	CASSLAGGPSGQFF
TRBV11-2	TRBJ2-5	-	-	TGTGCCAGCAGGTCCATCGAGACCCAGTACTTC	CASRSIETQYF
TRBV5-1	TRBJ1-5	-	-	TGCGCCAGCAAACTCGCATGGGGGGACCATCAGCCCCAGCATTTT	CASKLAWGDHQPQHF
TRBV5-1	TRBJ1-2	-	-	TGCGCCAGCAGCTTGGGACAGGAAAACTATGGCTACACCTTC	CASSLGQENYGYTF
TRBV10-3	TRBJ2-7	once	TRBD2	TGTGCCATCAGTACCGCGACTAGCGGGAGGCGGGAGCAGTACTTC	CAISTATSGRREQYF
TRBV10-1	TRBJ2-7	medium-sized	TRBD1	TGCGCCAGCAGTGAGGAACAGGGGGCTCGCGAGCAGTACTTC	CASSEEQGAREQYF
TRBV1	TRBJ1-2	-	-	TGCACCAGCAGCCCCCAGGGAATGGTGCATGGCTACACCTTC	CTSSPQGMVHGYTF
TRBV2	TRBJ2-1	-	TRBD1	TGTGCCAGCAGTGAACAGGGGGAGTCCTACAATGAGCAGTTCTTC	CASSEQGESYNEQFF
TRBV18	TRBJ2-1	-	-	TGTGCCAGCTCGCATCTCTCTCCAGCGGGAACAGGGGAGCAGTTCTTC	CASSHLSPAGTGEQFF
TRBV12-5	TRBJ1-3	-	-	TGTGCTAGTGGTTTGGGGCAGGGGAAGTCTGGAAACACCATATATTTT	CASGLGQGKSGNTIYF
TRBV4-2	TRBJ2-7	-	TRBD1	TGTGCCAGCAGCCAAGTCGGGACAGGGAGAAGGGAGCAGTACTTC	CASSQVGTGRREQYF
TRBV7-2	TRBJ2-7	-	-	TGTGCCAGCAGCTCCCAGGGGGGACGGGTCTACGAGCAGTACTTC	CASSSQGGRVYEQYF
TRBV7-3	TRBJ2-2	-	-	TGTGCCAGCAGCTCAACGGGACTTTACACCGGGGAGCTGTTTTTT	CASSSTGLYTGELFF